Below, 17 T cell receptor beta chains from the same sample are listed, as sequenced in a study of cytomegalovirus exposure and HLA in healthy donors. Libraries were prepared by immunoSEQ multiplex PCR; TCRdb keeps only in-frame clonotypes and omits some of them. This sample has 100,000 to 150,000 clones, with around 90% found just once. Sequencing was done on a sample of PBMCs. The source of these receptors is a woman between 18 and 29 years old in good health and CMV-seronegative.

The chain joins TRBV7-2 to TRBJ1-3, with unresolved D. V was shortened by 1 base and J by 4 bases, with 14 bases between the two germline ends. Per the germline V gene, CDR1 is SGHTA and CDR2 is FQGNSA. The CDR3 spans 16 residues. The CDR3 is CASSLGSRSSGNTIYF. CDR3 DNA sequence: TGTGCCAGCAGCTTAGGGTCTCGCAGTTCGGGAAACACCATATATTTT. Full variable domain (missing parts from reference TRBV7-2 and TRBJ1-3): GAGVSQSPSNKVTEKGKDVELRCDPISGHTALYWYRQSLGQGLEFLIYFQGNSAPDKSGLPSDRFSAERTGGSVSTLTIQRTQQEDSAVYLCASSLGSRSSGNTIYFGEGSWLTVV.

This chain links TRBV7-8 with TRBJ1-3; the D gene is possibly TRBD1 (6 bases). CDR1 and CDR2 from the germline V gene are SGHVS and FQNEAQ. This CDR3 has 16 amino acids. Between the trimmed V and J ends, which lost 5 bases and 4 bases, there was a span of 18 bases. The CDR3 sequence: CASSPTPGHAGNTIYF. The CDR3, as DNA: TGTGCCAGCAGCCCGACTCCGGGACACGCGGGAAACACCATATATTTT.

This clone was counted between two and nine times. This chain links TRBV7-2 with TRBJ2-7; perhaps TRBD2 as D (6 bases). The V end was cut by 4 bases, the J end by 0 bases, with 10 bases between. CDR3 length: 14 amino acids. Germline CDR1 is SGHTA and CDR2 is FQGNSA. CDR3 region: CASSSSANSYEQYF. CDR3 nucleotides: TGTGCCAGCAGCTCTAGCGCGAACTCCTACGAGCAGTACTTC.

The V gene is TRBV2, the J gene TRBJ2-7, with D hard to call. CDR3 length equals 14 residues. Trimming removed 6 bases at V and 3 bases at J, with 15 bases between. Looked up from germline, CDR1 is SNHLY and CDR2 is FYNNEI. The CDR3 region is CASSSRPNFYEQYF. CDR3 in DNA: TGTGCCAGCAGCTCTAGACCCAATTTCTACGAGCAGTACTTC.

The V and J genes are TRBV11-3 and TRBJ2-2, with 9 nucleotides matching TRBD2. CDR3 length equals 15 residues. In germline, CDR1 is SGHNT, CDR2 YENEEA. The trim removed 5 bases at V and 4 bases at J, leaving 5 bases unmatched. CDR3 nucleotide sequence: TGTGCCAGCAGCAGGCGACTAGCGGTCACCGGGGAGCTGTTTTTT. As protein: CASSRRLAVTGELFF.

The chain uses TRBV5-4 and TRBJ2-5; 9 bases match TRBD2. Trimming took 0 bases from V and 5 from J; bases not matched to a gene: 11. The length of the CDR3 is 17 residues. Germline V gives CDR1 SGHNT, CDR2 YYREEE (reference sequence). This CDR3 reads CASSLDRLAEVYETQYF. The CDR3 bases are TGTGCCAGCAGCTTGGACCGACTAGCGGAGGTTTACGAGACCCAGTACTTC.

The V call is TRBV11-2, the J call TRBJ1-1; 8 bases line up with TRBD1. This CDR3 comprises 16 residues. Trimming cost V 2 bases and J 7 bases; bases outside gene matches: 12. In germline, CDR1 is SGHAT, CDR2 FQNNGV. The CDR3 DNA sequence: TGTGCCAGCAGCTTACGCGGGACAGGCCCCTTGGGTGAAGCTTTCTTT. Translating it yields CASSLRGTGPLGEAFF.

The rearrangement uses TRBV5-6 and TRBJ2-7; 7 bases agree with TRBD2. The length of the CDR3 is 14 residues. Germline V gene sequence: CDR1 SGHDT, CDR2 YYEEEE. The J segment lost 6 bases and the V segment lost 3 bases, leaving 9 bases of the junction unmatched. The CDR3 region is CASSSRLARGEQYF. The CDR3 DNA reads TGTGCCAGCAGCTCCCGACTAGCTCGGGGCGAGCAGTACTTC. Filled out from reference TRBV5-6 and TRBJ2-7, the complete variable domain reads DAGVTQSPTHLIKTRGQQVTLRCSPKSGHDTVSWYQQALGQGPQFIFQYYEEEERQRGNFPDRFSGHQFPNYSSELNVNALLLGDSALYLCASSSRLARGEQYFGPGTRLTVT.

The chain employs TRBV28 and TRBJ2-1, with 9 nucleotides matching TRBD1. CDR1 and CDR2 (germline): MDHEN, SYDVKM. This CDR3 has 15 residues. Trimming took 2 bases from V and 4 from J; bases not matched to a gene: 3. CDR3 in amino acids: CASSLQDRGYNEQFF. The CDR3 bases are TGTGCCAGCAGTTTACAAGACAGGGGGTACAATGAGCAGTTCTTC.

The CDR3 reads CASSLAPNQPQHF. The CDR3 nucleotides read TGTGCCAGCAGCTTAGCCCCGAATCAGCCCCAGCATTTT. The genes are TRBV7-9 and TRBJ1-5; no clear D gene. This CDR3 is built from 13 residues. Germline-derived CDR1 and CDR2 are SEHNR and FQNEAQ (reference sequence). V was pared by 0 bases and J by 4 bases, with 4 bases between.

The sample holds one count of this clone. The V call is TRBV5-5, the J call TRBJ1-1; D gene unclear. Trimming removed 1 base at V and 2 bases at J, with 12 bases between. CDR3 size: 15 residues. Germline CDR1 is SGHKS and CDR2 is YYEKEE (reference sequence). CDR3 protein: CASSLIQRANTEAFF. As DNA, the CDR3 is TGTGCCAGCAGCTTGATACAGCGGGCCAACACTGAAGCTTTCTTT. Looking up the rest from reference TRBV5-5 and TRBJ1-1 gives the full variable domain: DAGVTQSPTHLIKTRGQQVTLRCSPISGHKSVSWYQQVLGQGPQFIFQYYEKEERGRGNFPDRFSARQFPNYSSELNVNALLLGDSALYLCASSLIQRANTEAFFGQGTRLTVV.

The chain employs TRBV27 and TRBJ2-7; D is possibly TRBD1 (5 bases). This CDR3 has 14 residues. Trimming cost V 5 bases and J 5 bases, with 16 bases left between them. Germline V gives CDR1 MNHEY, CDR2 SMNVEV (reference sequence). The CDR3 loop is CASSDQGIQDEQYF. The CDR3 bases are TGTGCCAGCAGTGACCAGGGAATCCAGGACGAGCAGTACTTC.

The chain couples TRBV7-9 to TRBJ2-1, with D possibly TRBD2 on 5 matching bases. The germline V gene encodes CDR1 SEHNR and CDR2 FQNEAQ (reference sequence). V lost 5 bases, J lost 0 bases, and 23 bases lay in between. CDR3 length equals 19 residues. The CDR3 loop is CASSHPTSSRRSSYNEQFF. DNA for the CDR3: TGTGCCAGCAGCCACCCAACTAGTTCTCGTCGGTCCTCCTACAATGAGCAGTTCTTC.

V is TRBV29-1 and J is TRBJ2-3, with D uncertain. Germline V lookup: CDR1 SQVTM, CDR2 ANQGSEA. The CDR3 totals 12 residues. With 3 bases removed from V and 2 bases from J, the gap between germline ends came to 6 bases. The CDR3 region is CSVDADTDTQYF. The CDR3, as DNA: TGCAGCGTTGACGCAGACACAGATACGCAGTATTTT.

The chain couples TRBV28 to TRBJ2-7; 7 nucleotides agree with TRBD1. CDR3 size: 14 residues. Germline values: CDR1 MDHEN, CDR2 SYDVKM. J lost 2 bases, V lost 8 bases, and 9 bases had no gene match. The CDR3 DNA is TGTGCCAGCCTCGGGACAGAGGACACCTACGAGCAGTACTTC. Amino acids: CASLGTEDTYEQYF.

V and J are TRBV10-2 and TRBJ2-7; 9 bases line up with TRBD1. V trimming: 6 bases; J trimming: 3 bases; junction bases outside the gene matches: 9. The germline V gene encodes CDR1 WSHSY and CDR2 SAAADI. The length of the CDR3 is 15 residues. The CDR3 reads CASREKGQGNYEQYF. CDR3 coding DNA: TGCGCCAGCAGAGAAAAGGGACAGGGAAACTACGAGCAGTACTTC.

This clone was seen more than once but under ten times. The rearrangement links TRBV2 to TRBJ2-7; 7 bases match TRBD1. The V gene's germline CDR1 is SNHLY and CDR2 FYNNEI. CDR3 length: 14 amino acids. The trim removed 5 bases at V and 7 bases at J, leaving 11 bases unmatched. This chain's CDR3 is CASSSNRGGGEQYF. As DNA, the CDR3 is TGTGCCAGCAGTTCGAACAGGGGCGGTGGTGAGCAGTACTTC. Full variable domain (missing parts from reference TRBV2 and TRBJ2-7): EPEVTQTPSHQVTQMGQEVILRCVPISNHLYFYWYRQILGQKVEFLVSFYNNEISEKSEIFDDQFSVERPDGSNFTLKIRSTKLEDSAMYFCASSSNRGGGEQYFGPGTRLTVT.